These 27 T cell receptor beta chains were all obtained from the same sample, sequenced in a study of blood T cells in healthy people across ages. PCR was performed a second time for about 6 to 12 cycles using a sample-barcoded 5' primer and a J-beta primer mix. One entry per CDR3 protein, called by TCRdb with MiXCR from the 5' RACE reads. The table includes roughly 1.4 million distinct CDR3 sequences, approximately 59% detected once. Sequenced input: blood. The source of these receptors is a man aged 18-30 years in good health.

This clonotype was seen once. V and J are TRBV28 and TRBJ2-2; no clear D gene. V was clipped by 6 bases and J by 3 bases, with 17 bases between them. Germline loops: CDR1 MDHEN, CDR2 SYDVKM. The CDR3 is 16 amino acids. The chain's CDR3 is CASSTPVDRYTGELFF. The CDR3 DNA is TGTGCCAGCAGCACACCCGTTGATAGGTACACCGGGGAGCTGTTTTTT.

The chain uses TRBV20-1 and TRBJ2-1, with 8 positions matching TRBD2. CDR3 length equals 14 residues. With V trimmed by 1 base and J by 7 bases, 6 bases remained unmatched. CDR1 DFQATT and CDR2 SNEGSKA come from the germline V gene (reference sequence). The CDR3 region has the DNA TGCAGTGCTAGAGCTGGCGGGGGGAATAATGAGCAGTTCTTC. Translated: CSARAGGGNNEQFF.

The chain uses TRBV4-3 and TRBJ2-5; 7 nucleotides line up with TRBD1. Germline assignment: CDR1 LGHNA and CDR2 YSLEER. V shed 0 bases, J shed 11 bases, and the junction held 15 bases outside the gene matches. There are 16 residues in the CDR3. CDR3 coding DNA: TGCGCCAGCAGCCAAGATGAACAGGGGCTTGTAGATGAGCAGTACTTC. Protein product: CASSQDEQGLVDEQYF.

This clonotype was counted once. The J gene is TRBJ2-5, the V gene TRBV4-2, with TRBD2 matching over 9 bases. The length of the CDR3 is 16 residues. Germline loops: CDR1 LGHNA, CDR2 YNFKEQ. V gave up 0 bases and J gave up 4 bases; unmatched junction bases: 6. The CDR3 DNA is TGTGCCAGCAGCCAAGATTGGGCGGGGGGGTCAGAGACCCAGTACTTC. It is translated as CASSQDWAGGSETQYF.

V and J are TRBV20-1 and TRBJ1-5, with TRBD1 as a possible D gene (5 bases). The germline CDR1 and CDR2 sequences are DFQATT and SNEGSKA (reference sequence). This CDR3 is built from 20 residues. V was pared by 0 bases and J by 4 bases, with 28 bases between. The CDR3 DNA follows: TGCAGTGCTAGAGATCAAGAGAGCGTTCCTTTGACAGTCGAAAATCAGCCCCAGCATTTT. It specifies CSARDQESVPLTVENQPQHF.

The chain's CDR3 is CASSYSTGDNQPQHF. CDR3 coding DNA: TGTGCCAGCAGTTATAGTACAGGGGACAATCAGCCCCAGCATTTT. The V and J genes are TRBV27 and TRBJ1-5; 7 bases fit TRBD1. Germline V gives CDR1 MNHEY, CDR2 SMNVEV (reference sequence). V dropped 4 bases and J dropped 3; count of bases not matched to a gene: 6. The CDR3 is 15 residues long.

The rearrangement uses TRBV12-3 or TRBV12-4 and TRBJ2-6; D call uncertain. The ends were cut back, 5 bases at V and 0 bases at J, with 17 bases in the middle. CDR3 length: 18 residues. CDR3 nucleotide sequence: TGTGCCAGCAGTCGCCACTCTCCCACCAGCTCTGGGGCCAACGTCCTGACTTTC. This gives the protein CASSRHSPTSSGANVLTF.

With respect to this clonotype: An end of the junction does not agree with germline; a read error may underlie this. The chain joins TRBV6-1 to TRBJ2-1; 7 bases agree with TRBD2. The germline CDR1 and CDR2 sequences are MNHNS and SASEGT. The CDR3 is made up of 15 amino acids. The CDR3 here is CASREAGTIYNEQFF. Written as DNA, the CDR3 is TGTGCCAGCAGAGAAGCGGGAACCATCTACAATGAGCAGTTCTTC.

The chain employs TRBV4-2 and TRBJ1-2, with D perhaps TRBD1 (6 bases). The CDR3 has 16 amino acids. V lost 3 bases and J lost 4, with 18 bases in between. Germline CDR1 is LGHNA and CDR2 is YNFKEQ. This CDR3 is CASSQPGAGLFYGYTF. The CDR3 bases are TGTGCCAGCAGCCAGCCGGGGGCAGGGTTGTTCTATGGCTACACCTTC.

The chain is built from TRBV12-5 and TRBJ2-1; 10 bases line up with TRBD2. The length of the CDR3 is 18 residues. The germline CDR1 and CDR2 sequences are LGHNT and FRNRAP. V was clipped by 0 bases and J by 6 bases; unmatched bases: 11. CDR3 amino acids: CASGLVPELAGIVNEQFF. Here the CDR3 DNA reads TGTGCTAGTGGTTTGGTACCCGAACTAGCGGGAATCGTCAATGAGCAGTTCTTC. Full variable domain (rest looked up from reference TRBV12-5 and TRBJ2-1): DARVTQTPRHKVTEMGQEVTMRCQPILGHNTVFWYRQTMMQGLELLAYFRNRAPLDDSGMPKDRFSAEMPDATLATLKIQPSEPRDSAVYFCASGLVPELAGIVNEQFFGPGTRLTVL.

Only a few counts were recorded for this clonotype. V gene TRBV29-1 combines with J gene TRBJ2-7, with unresolved D. V lost 6 bases and J 0 bases, leaving 12 bases between the germline ends. Germline V gene data show CDR1 as SQVTM and CDR2 as ANQGSEA. This CDR3 is built from 13 residues. This chain's CDR3 is CSVPTPNSYEQYF. DNA of the CDR3: TGCAGCGTCCCGACACCGAACTCCTACGAGCAGTACTTC.

The rearrangement uses TRBV10-2 and TRBJ2-7; a possible D gene is TRBD2 (5 bases). Germline values: CDR1 WSHSY, CDR2 SAAADI. Trimming pared 6 bases from V and 1 base from J, leaving 16 bases between. The CDR3 length is 15 residues. This CDR3 is CASSTPDGISYEQYF. CDR3 DNA sequence: TGCGCCAGCAGCACCCCGGACGGGATTTCCTACGAGCAGTACTTC.

J is TRBJ1-2 and V is TRBV7-9; D is perhaps TRBD1 (5 bases). The CDR3 length is 15 residues. Deletions cut 5 bases from V and 4 bases from J, with 17 bases between. Germline CDR1 is SEHNR and CDR2 is FQNEAQ (reference sequence). The CDR3 DNA follows: TGTGCCAGCAGCCCCGGGGCGACGAGGATCTATGGCTACACCTTC. It translates to CASSPGATRIYGYTF.

The V gene is TRBV27, the J gene TRBJ2-7, with 8 nucleotides matching TRBD2. Germline CDR1 is MNHEY and CDR2 is SMNVEV (reference sequence). CDR3 length equals 16 residues. V shed 6 bases and J 2 bases; nucleotides not matched to a gene: 12. CDR3 in amino acids: CASRAEQAGDPYEQYF. The CDR3 bases are TGTGCCAGCAGAGCAGAGCAAGCGGGAGATCCCTACGAGCAGTACTTC.

This chain connects TRBV12-3 or TRBV12-4 to TRBJ2-5; D is tentatively TRBD1 or TRBD2 (5 bases each). This CDR3 contains 12 residues. Deletions cut 6 bases from V and 11 bases from J, with 16 bases between. The CDR3 region is CASSPGLGTQYF. In DNA, the CDR3 is TGTGCCAGCAGCCCTGGACTGGGGACGCAGTACTTC.

V usage is TRBV20-1 and J usage is TRBJ2-7; no clear D. V dropped 1 base and J dropped 3 bases, with 7 bases sitting between them. Germline loops: CDR1 DFQATT, CDR2 SNEGSKA (reference sequence). This CDR3 spans 12 amino acids. CDR3 sequence (DNA): TGCAGTGCTAGAGGTCCCTTCTACGAGCAGTACTTC. It translates to CSARGPFYEQYF.

This clonotype turned up a few times. The CDR3 loop reads CASSDSPDSNSPLHF. DNA for the CDR3: TGTGCCAGCAGTGACTCCCCGGACAGTAATTCACCCCTCCACTTT. The chain combines TRBV6-4 with TRBJ1-6, with D perhaps TRBD1 (6 bases). The CDR3 spans 15 residues. With 0 bases removed from V and 6 bases from J, the gap between germline ends came to 9 bases. The germline V gene has CDR1 MRHNA and CDR2 SNTAGT.

This chain joins TRBV4-3 and TRBJ2-4, with TRBD1 as a possible D gene (6 bases). The end of the DNA fits TRBJ2-5 better, so the J call may be wrong. The CDR3 totals 14 residues. CDR1 and CDR2 (germline): LGHNA, YSLEER. This CDR3 reads CASSPLPGEGTQYF. In DNA form, the CDR3 reads TGCGCCAGCAGCCCTCTTCCAGGGGAAGGGACCCAGTACTTC.

There are a few counts of this clonotype. The chain has TRBV29-1 and TRBJ2-1; TRBD2 matches at 8 bases. The CDR3 totals 16 residues. Germline assignment: CDR1 SQVTM and CDR2 ANQGSEA. The trim removed 2 bases at V and 7 bases at J, leaving 13 bases unmatched. This CDR3 reads CSVESPGLARQNEQFF. The CDR3 DNA is TGCAGCGTTGAATCCCCCGGACTAGCCCGGCAAAATGAGCAGTTCTTC.

The chain links TRBV7-6 to TRBJ2-3; the match to TRBD2 covers 10 bases. Germline trimming cut 5 bases from V and 4 bases from J; bases unmatched to any gene: 9. Germline V CDR1 and CDR2: SGHVS, FNYEAQ. The length of the CDR3 is 16 residues. The DNA of the CDR3 is TGTGCCAGCAGCCCTTCTAGCGGGAGATATCCAGATACGCAGTATTTT. Its translation is CASSPSSGRYPDTQYF.

The gene calls are TRBV15 and TRBJ2-7, with 10 bases aligning to TRBD2. V lost 5 bases to trimming and J lost 2 bases; unmatched junction nucleotides: 6. The CDR3 loop spans 15 amino acids. In germline, CDR1 is LNHNV, CDR2 YYDKDF (reference sequence). The CDR3 spells CATSPSSGGTYEQYF. CDR3 coding DNA: TGTGCCACCAGCCCGAGTAGCGGGGGGACCTACGAGCAGTACTTC.

This clonotype has a handful of counts. The chain links TRBV7-9 to TRBJ1-4; D is undetermined. The CDR3 sequence is 14 residues long. Germline CDR1 SEHNR, CDR2 FQNEAQ (reference sequence). The V end was cut by 7 bases, the J end by 8 bases, with 17 bases between. This chain's CDR3 is CASTYDTGVEKLFF. DNA for the CDR3: TGTGCCAGCACGTATGATACGGGAGTCGAAAAACTGTTTTTT.

The chain recombines TRBV3-1 with TRBJ2-4; 10 bases agree with TRBD2. The CDR3 has 17 amino acids. Germline V gene lookup returns CDR1 LGHDT and CDR2 YNNKEL (reference sequence). The trim removed 0 bases at V and 1 base at J, leaving 3 bases unmatched. The CDR3 reads CASSQDLAGVAKNIQYF. CDR3 coding DNA: TGTGCCAGCAGCCAAGATCTAGCGGGAGTGGCCAAAAACATTCAGTACTTC. Full variable domain (rest looked up from reference TRBV3-1 and TRBJ2-4): DTAVSQTPKYLVTQMGNDKSIKCEQNLGHDTMYWYKQDSKKFLKIMFSYNNKELIINETVPNRFSPKSPDKAHLNLHINSLELGDSAVYFCASSQDLAGVAKNIQYFGAGTRLSVL.

This clonotype was counted a few times. V gene TRBV4-1 combines with J gene TRBJ2-3; TRBD2 might be the D (6 bases). CDR1 is MGHRA and CDR2 is YSYEKL in the germline V gene. Deletions cut 0 bases from V and 2 bases from J, with 18 bases between. This CDR3 is built from 18 residues. CDR3 residues: CASSQDGIAALFTDTQYF. DNA for the CDR3: TGCGCCAGCAGCCAAGATGGGATAGCGGCTCTATTCACAGATACGCAGTATTTT.

The genes are TRBV20-1 and TRBJ2-5, with 8 bases aligning to TRBD2. Germline V gene data show CDR1 as DFQATT and CDR2 as SNEGSKA (reference sequence). This CDR3 contains 13 residues. The CDR3 loop is CSGGSGGQETQYF. The CDR3 DNA follows: TGCAGCGGCGGCAGCGGGGGCCAAGAGACCCAGTACTTC.

The chain uses TRBV27 and TRBJ2-4, with D unclear. The J call may be in error: the DNA end matches TRBJ2-7 better. The CDR3 is made up of 12 amino acids. CDR1 MNHEY and CDR2 SMNVEV come from the germline V gene (reference sequence). CDR3 sequence: CASSTPVGEQYF. In nucleotides, the CDR3 is TGTGCCAGCAGCACCCCAGTTGGCGAGCAGTACTTC.

CDR3 sequence (DNA): TGTGCCAGCAGTTACTCGTTTACGGAAACTAACTATGGCTACACCTTC. This sequence encodes CASSYSFTETNYGYTF. The chain links TRBV6-5 to TRBJ1-2; no clear D. Trimming pared 0 bases from V and 0 bases from J, leaving 11 bases between. This CDR3 is 16 amino acids long. Germline V gives CDR1 MNHEY, CDR2 SVGAGI.